The TCR beta chain described here comes from a study of technical replicates of blood from a handful of donors. The protocol was immunoSEQ multiplex PCR, while the TCRdb copy is restricted to in-frame clones and leaves out a portion. The sample carries under 90,000 clones, 85% to 95% recorded once. The clonotype was recovered from a human donor in good health. The sample taken for sequencing was T cells isolated from PBMCs.

The DNA of the CDR3 is TGCAGCGTTGCAGACAGGGGGGCCTCGTACTTC. It is translated as CSVADRGASYF. The rearrangement joins TRBV29-1 to TRBJ2-7, with 9 bases identical to TRBD1. J was trimmed by 12 bases and V by 4 bases; bases with no gene match: 7. Germline CDR1 SQVTM, CDR2 ANQGSEA. CDR3 length: 11 amino acids.